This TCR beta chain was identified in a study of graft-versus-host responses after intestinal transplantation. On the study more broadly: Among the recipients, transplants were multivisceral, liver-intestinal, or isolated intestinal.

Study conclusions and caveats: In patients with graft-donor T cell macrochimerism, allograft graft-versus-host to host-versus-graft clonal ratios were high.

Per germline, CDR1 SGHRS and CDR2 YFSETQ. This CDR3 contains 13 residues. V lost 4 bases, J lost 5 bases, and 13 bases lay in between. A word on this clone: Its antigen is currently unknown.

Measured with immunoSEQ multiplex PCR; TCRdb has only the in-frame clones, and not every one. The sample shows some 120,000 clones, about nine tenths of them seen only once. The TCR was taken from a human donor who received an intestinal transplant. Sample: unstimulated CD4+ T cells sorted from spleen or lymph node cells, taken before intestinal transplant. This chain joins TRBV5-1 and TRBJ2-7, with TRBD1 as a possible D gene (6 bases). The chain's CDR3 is CASSALTGNEQYF. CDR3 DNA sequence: TGCGCCAGCAGCGCCCTCACAGGGAACGAGCAGTACTTC.